This passage covers 17 T cell receptor beta chains from one sample sequenced in a study of blood T cell repertoires in COVID-19. TCRdb's copy holds only in-frame clones and misses some; the assay was immunoSEQ multiplex PCR. In the table there are 130,000 or so clones, around three quarters of which are singletons. Sequencing was carried out using peripheral blood. The receptors were gathered from a man aged 60-69 years with active or convalescent COVID-19.

V is TRBV5-4 and J is TRBJ2-2; 9 bases map to TRBD2. Germline V gene lookup returns CDR1 SGHNT and CDR2 YYREEE (reference sequence). The CDR3 runs to 15 residues. V lost 5 bases and J lost 5; bases outside the gene matches: 7. CDR3 sequence reads: CASSYSGSGTGELFF. CDR3 DNA: TGTGCCAGCAGTTATAGCGGGAGTGGGACCGGGGAGCTGTTTTTT.

V gene TRBV6-2 or TRBV6-3 combines with J gene TRBJ2-3; 9 positions agree with TRBD2. J lost 3 bases, V lost 2 bases, and 18 bases had no gene match. This CDR3 is built from 20 residues. The V gene's germline CDR1 is MNHEY and CDR2 SVGEGT. The chain's CDR3 is CASSYSQPRVLAGGTDTQYF. The CDR3, as DNA: TGTGCCAGCAGTTACAGCCAGCCCCGGGTCCTGGCGGGAGGGACAGATACGCAGTATTTT.

The V call is TRBV21-1, the J call TRBJ2-7; the table's D gene call, TRBD1, was not cross checked with the DNA. TRBV21-1 is deemed a pseudogene. The CDR3 extends over 16 amino acids. DNA for the CDR3: TGTGCCAGCAGCACAAACCTCCAGGGACATTCCTACGAGCAGTACTTC. It translates to CASSTNLQGHSYEQYF.

CDR3 in DNA: TGTGCCAGCAGCACCCGACAGGGGGCAGCTGAAGCTTTCTTT. This translates into CASSTRQGAAEAFF. The chain uses TRBV9 and TRBJ1-1; the match to TRBD1 covers 10 bases. J lost 6 bases, V lost 4 bases, and 6 bases had no gene match. The CDR3 runs 14 residues. In germline, CDR1 is SGDLS, CDR2 YYNGEE.

J is TRBJ1-2 and V is TRBV4-1; tentatively, D is TRBD1 (6 bases). Germline lookup yields CDR1 MGHRA and CDR2 YSYEKL. V lost 0 bases to trimming and J lost 5 bases, with 10 bases between them. The CDR3 totals 14 residues. This chain's CDR3 is CASSQEDRGYGYTF. The CDR3 nucleotides are TGCGCCAGCAGCCAAGAGGACAGAGGTTATGGCTACACCTTC.

V and J are TRBV7-7 and TRBJ2-3; D perhaps matches TRBD1 (6 bases). Trimming took off 2 bases at V and 1 base at J, with 13 bases between the two ends. Germline CDR1 reads SSHAT; CDR2 reads FNYEAQ (reference sequence). The CDR3 is 16 residues long. CDR3 coding DNA: TGTGCCAGCAGCTTATCACAGGGTCGGGGCACAGATACGCAGTATTTT. Amino acid sequence: CASSLSQGRGTDTQYF.

This chain joins TRBV11-3 and TRBJ2-5; no clear D gene. Germline V gene data show CDR1 as SGHNT and CDR2 as YENEEA. Trimming left V 2 bases short and J 5 bases short, with 6 bases between. This CDR3 region has 12 residues. For the CDR3, the DNA is TGTGCCAGCAGCTTAAGTGCGGAGACCCAGTACTTC. Protein product: CASSLSAETQYF.

The sample holds one count of this clone. J is TRBJ2-7 and V is TRBV5-4; 8 bases match TRBD2. CDR3 length: 17 residues. Germline trimming cut 4 bases from V and 3 bases from J; bases unmatched to any gene: 15. The germline V gene encodes CDR1 SGHNT and CDR2 YYREEE (reference sequence). As DNA, the CDR3 is TGTGCCAGCAGCCCCTCTCCCCGGGGCGGGGGGATCTACGAGCAGTACTTC. This encodes CASSPSPRGGGIYEQYF.

The table lists this clone with a count of one. J is TRBJ2-7 and V is TRBV7-9; 7 bases match TRBD2. CDR3 length equals 14 residues. CDR1 and CDR2 from the germline V gene are SEHNR and FQNEAQ (reference sequence). The V gene end was trimmed by 10 bases and the J gene end by 2 bases; junction bases not matched to a gene: 11. The CDR3 reads CATQGLRGAYEQYF. As DNA, the CDR3 is TGTGCCACTCAGGGACTCCGGGGGGCCTACGAGCAGTACTTC. Supplemented by reference TRBV7-9 and TRBJ2-7, the full variable domain reads DTGVSQNPRHKITKRGQNVTFRCDPISEHNRLYWYRQTLGQGPEFLTYFQNEAQLEKSRLLSDRFSAERPKGSFSTLEIQRTEQGDSAMYLCATQGLRGAYEQYFGPGTRLTVT.

This clone has more than one count but fewer than ten. The chain couples TRBV4-3 to TRBJ2-7; 8 bases agree with TRBD2. This CDR3 comprises 15 residues. With 0 bases clipped from V and 5 bases from J, the junction kept 6 bases outside the gene matches. CDR1 is LGHNA, CDR2 YSLEER, per germline. CDR3: CASSQDGTRDDEQYF. CDR3 nucleotides: TGCGCCAGCAGCCAAGATGGGACTAGAGATGACGAGCAGTACTTC.

Only a few counts were recorded for this clone. The V call is TRBV5-6, the J call TRBJ2-1, with 10 bases matching TRBD2. This CDR3 spans 16 amino acids. Germline V CDR1 and CDR2: SGHDT, YYEEEE. Losses at the gene ends were 0 bases for V and 7 bases for J; bases not matched to a gene: 7. CDR3 sequence: CASSLVAGGGLNEQFF. CDR3 nucleotide sequence: TGTGCCAGCAGCTTGGTAGCGGGAGGAGGTTTGAATGAGCAGTTCTTC.

This chain connects TRBV9 to TRBJ1-2; TRBD1 matches 7 bases. Trimming took 0 bases from V and 1 from J; bases not matched to a gene: 9. Looked up from germline, CDR1 is SGDLS and CDR2 is YYNGEE. CDR3 length: 17 residues. In DNA form, the CDR3 reads TGTGCCAGCAGCGTAGGAGGGGGCAGTAGGGGTAACTATGGCTACACCTTC. Amino acids: CASSVGGGSRGNYGYTF.

The chain couples TRBV4-3 to TRBJ2-3, with 11 bases fitting TRBD2. With 0 bases clipped from V and 4 bases from J, the junction kept 12 bases outside the gene matches. The germline V gene encodes CDR1 LGHNA and CDR2 YSLEER. CDR3 size: 19 residues. CDR3 bases: TGCGCCAGCAGCCAAGATGCGACTCGGGCTAGCGGGAGGTCAGATACGCAGTATTTT. It yields the protein CASSQDATRASGRSDTQYF.

The chain is built from TRBV29-1 and TRBJ2-4; TRBD1 matches 7 bases. Trimming removed 6 bases from V and 7 bases from J; junction bases left unmatched: 6. Per germline, CDR1 SQVTM and CDR2 ANQGSEA. This CDR3 has 12 amino acids. Here the CDR3 reads CSVPGQSNIQYF. CDR3 coding DNA: TGCAGCGTCCCGGGACAGTCCAACATTCAGTACTTC. The full variable domain, completed using reference TRBV29-1 and TRBJ2-4, is SAVISQKPSRDICQRGTSLTIQCQVDSQVTMMFWYRQQPGQSLTLIATANQGSEATYESGFVIDKFPISRPNLTFSTLTVSNMSPEDSSIYLCSVPGQSNIQYFGAGTRLSVL.

The chain has TRBV7-8 and TRBJ2-6; D is undetermined. Between the trimmed V and J ends, which lost 4 bases and 0 bases, there was a span of 22 bases. This CDR3 spans 20 amino acids. CDR1 is SGHVS, CDR2 FQNEAQ, per germline. The CDR3 DNA reads as TGTGCCAGCAGCTCCCCCCTCGGTAGACAAGCCCTCTCTGGGGCCAACGTCCTGACTTTC. It is translated as CASSSPLGRQALSGANVLTF.

The CDR3 nucleotides are TGTGCCACCAGTGACCGCGGACAGGGCGAAGGTTCCTACGAGCAGTACTTC. As protein: CATSDRGQGEGSYEQYF. This chain connects TRBV24-1 to TRBJ2-7; 8 bases are shared with TRBD1. Trimming took 4 bases from V and 1 from J; bases not matched to a gene: 11. The CDR3 is 17 amino acids. Germline CDR1 and CDR2: KGHDR and SFDVKD.

Points on this clone: Other DNA sequences in the same sample also yield this CDR3. The chain carries TRBV15 and TRBJ2-7; D gene ambiguous. V was clipped by 0 bases and J by 3 bases, with 6 bases between them. Germline V lookup: CDR1 LNHNV, CDR2 YYDKDF (reference sequence). The CDR3 is made up of 13 amino acids. The CDR3 protein is CATSRDPGYEQYF. The CDR3 DNA reads as TGTGCCACCAGCAGAGATCCCGGCTACGAGCAGTACTTC.